This TCR beta chain was recovered during a study of beta chain features in type 1 diabetes. Study conclusions and caveats: Across all four CD4+ subsets, people with type 1 diabetes showed modestly shorter TCRB CDR3s. The cDNA sequencing approach could over-represent high-TCR-expressing cells.

The germline V gene has CDR1 SGHRS and CDR2 YFSETQ. The J segment lost 2 bases and the V segment lost 4 bases, leaving 5 bases of the junction unmatched. This CDR3 is 15 amino acids long. Regarding this clone: Its matching antigen is unknown.

Expressed TCRB transcripts were sequenced, since all the RNA that had been isolated was reverse transcribed. Measured with immunoSEQ multiplex PCR; TCRdb has only the in-frame clones, and not every one. The data show 150,000 to 170,000 clones, with about 9.4% seen just once and 0.4% to 0.55% held by the top ten. Sequencing input: central memory CD4+ T cells from blood. The V and J genes are TRBV5-1 and TRBJ1-1, with 10 bases identical to TRBD1. The TCR sequence derives from a man aged 25 to 45 with type 1 diabetes. CDR3 protein: CASSGGDRGNTEAFF. CDR3 DNA sequence: TGCGCCAGCAGCGGGGGGGACAGGGGAAACACTGAAGCTTTCTTT.